Listed below are T cell receptor beta chains from one sample, sequenced in a study of shared clonotypes between healthy human individuals. Sequenced by immunoSEQ multiplex PCR; TCRdb stores in-frame clones only, minus some. The data contain under 2,000,000 clones, just under 95% of them singletons. Input material: naive CD8+ T cells sorted from blood. The source is a man aged 18 to 30 in good health. Each CDR3 is given without its conserved first and last residue. Clone size appears in some rows only: once, few, many, or a class for an expanded clone.

v_call: TRBV6-5
j_call: TRBJ2-7
clone_size: .
cdr3_aa: ASSLLAGVIEQY

v_call: TRBV6-1
j_call: TRBJ1-2
clone_size: .
cdr3_aa: ASRDYRGAYYGYT

v_call: TRBV7-3
j_call: TRBJ2-5
clone_size: .
cdr3_aa: ASSLAGRPQETQY

v_call: TRBV10-1
j_call: TRBJ1-1
clone_size: .
cdr3_aa: ASSGGTPLGAF

v_call: TRBV10-2
j_call: TRBJ1-5
clone_size: .
cdr3_aa: ASSESDQPQH

v_call: TRBV13
j_call: TRBJ1-2
clone_size: .
cdr3_aa: ASSLGGSWGNYGYT

v_call: TRBV6-6
j_call: TRBJ2-3
clone_size: .
cdr3_aa: ASSYNLAYTQY

v_call: TRBV19
j_call: TRBJ2-1
clone_size: .
cdr3_aa: ASSIAWGLANEQF

v_call: TRBV5-4
j_call: TRBJ1-2
clone_size: .
cdr3_aa: ASSLEVWGSNFDGYT

v_call: TRBV7-9
j_call: TRBJ2-1
clone_size: .
cdr3_aa: ASSLVGQGAEQF

v_call: TRBV30
j_call: TRBJ2-7
clone_size: .
cdr3_aa: AWSVDRTYEQY

v_call: TRBV9
j_call: TRBJ1-1
clone_size: .
cdr3_aa: ASSPLVGVVSAF

v_call: TRBV10-3
j_call: TRBJ2-7
clone_size: .
cdr3_aa: AISGTGGKYEQY

v_call: TRBV4-1
j_call: TRBJ2-7
clone_size: few
cdr3_aa: ASSQGANDYEQY

v_call: TRBV14
j_call: TRBJ2-1
clone_size: .
cdr3_aa: ASSHRLGYNEQF